The 18 T cell receptor beta chains given below trace back to one sample, sequenced in a study of shared clonotypes between healthy human individuals. Profiled with immunoSEQ multiplex PCR; TCRdb holds only in-frame clones, not every one. The sample lists approximately 2.3 million clones; over 85% were seen once. The material sequenced was naive CD4+ T cells from PBMCs. Documented subset: CD45RA+ positively selected. Every receptor here comes from a man aged 18-30 years in good health. Some clones in this sample may be carry-over from other donors' samples.

The chain is built from TRBV7-2 and TRBJ1-1; the D is unclear. CDR1 SGHTA and CDR2 FQGNSA come from the germline V gene. Trimming removed 1 base from V and 10 bases from J, with 22 bases in between. The CDR3 is made up of 16 amino acids. In nucleotides, the CDR3 is TGTGCCAGCAGCTTAGTTCTACCCATCAGCCCGGGAGGAGCTTTCTTT. Protein product: CASSLVLPISPGGAFF.

The chain is built from TRBV9 and TRBJ2-3, with D unclear. This CDR3 comprises 12 residues. Germline CDR1 and CDR2: SGDLS and YYNGEE. Trimming took off 3 bases at V and 2 bases at J, with 4 bases between the two ends. CDR3 amino acids: CASSEYTDTQYF. The CDR3 coding sequence is TGTGCCAGCAGCGAGTACACAGATACGCAGTATTTT. Variable domain in full (rest from reference TRBV9 and TRBJ2-3): DSGVTQTPKHLITATGQRVTLRCSPRSGDLSVYWYQQSLDQGLQFLIQYYNGEERAKGNILERFSAQQFPDLHSELNLSSLELGDSALYFCASSEYTDTQYFGPGTRLTVL.

This sequence joins TRBV15 and TRBJ2-7; perhaps TRBD1 as D (6 bases). The length of the CDR3 is 14 residues. V shed 1 base and J shed 5 bases, with 12 bases lying between them. Germline V gene lookup returns CDR1 LNHNV and CDR2 YYDKDF (reference sequence). CDR3 in amino acids: CATSRVQGRDEQYF. CDR3 sequence (DNA): TGTGCCACCAGCAGAGTACAGGGACGGGACGAGCAGTACTTC.

The chain has TRBV5-6 and TRBJ2-7; maybe TRBD1 (7 bases). V was clipped by 5 bases and J by 6 bases, with 18 bases between them. This CDR3 spans 14 amino acids. Germline V gene sequence: CDR1 SGHDT, CDR2 YYEEEE. The CDR3 sequence: CASRGTGTAGEQYF. The CDR3 nucleotides read TGTGCCAGCAGGGGTACCGGGACAGCGGGCGAGCAGTACTTC.

The chain links TRBV28 to TRBJ2-7; tentatively, D is TRBD1 (6 bases). Germline V gene lookup returns CDR1 MDHEN and CDR2 SYDVKM. This CDR3 has 15 amino acids. The ends were cut back, 3 bases at V and 4 bases at J, with 16 bases in the middle. The CDR3 spells CASSFLGAPAYEQYF. The CDR3 coding sequence is TGTGCCAGCAGTTTTCTGGGGGCCCCGGCATACGAGCAGTACTTC.

The chain carries TRBV5-5 and TRBJ1-5; D is uncertain. The CDR3 spans 14 residues. From germline, CDR1 is SGHKS and CDR2 YYEKEE (reference sequence). Trimming took off 4 bases at V and 6 bases at J, with 14 bases between the two ends. Here the CDR3 DNA reads TGTGCCAGCAGCCCTGGACCCGCGGGTCAGCCCCAGCATTTT. Amino acid sequence: CASSPGPAGQPQHF. The full variable domain, rest sourced from reference TRBV5-5 and TRBJ1-5, is DAGVTQSPTHLIKTRGQQVTLRCSPISGHKSVSWYQQVLGQGPQFIFQYYEKEERGRGNFPDRFSARQFPNYSSELNVNALLLGDSALYLCASSPGPAGQPQHFGDGTRLSIL.

The J gene is TRBJ1-5, the V gene TRBV18, with 9 bases that match TRBD1. In germline, CDR1 is KGHSH, CDR2 LQKENI. The CDR3 runs 16 residues. V dropped 4 bases and J dropped 5; count of bases not matched to a gene: 9. The CDR3 loop reads CASSHAGQGSYQPQHF. The CDR3 DNA reads as TGTGCCAGCTCACACGCGGGACAGGGAAGCTATCAGCCCCAGCATTTT.

With respect to this clone: At one boundary the junction diverges from the germline segment, which might be a read error. The V and J genes are TRBV18 and TRBJ1-2; 7 nucleotides align to TRBD1. CDR3 length: 14 residues. The V gene's germline CDR1 is KGHSH and CDR2 LQKENI. CDR3 residues: CASSPLGQHYGYTF. CDR3 in DNA: TGTGCCAGTTCACCATTGGGACAGCACTATGGCTACACCTTC.

This sequence joins TRBV19 and TRBJ2-2; D is uncertain. This CDR3 is 14 amino acids long. Trimming pared 11 bases from V and 4 bases from J, leaving 17 bases between. Germline V lookup: CDR1 LNHDA, CDR2 SQIVND (reference sequence). CDR3 protein: CAARSRATTGELFF. The DNA of the CDR3 is TGTGCCGCCAGAAGCCGCGCTACCACCGGGGAGCTGTTTTTT. Full variable domain (missing parts from reference TRBV19 and TRBJ2-2): DGGITQSPKYLFRKEGQNVTLSCEQNLNHDAMYWYRQDPGQGLRLIYYSQIVNDFQKGDIAEGYSVSREKKESFPLTVTSAQKNPTAFYLCAARSRATTGELFFGEGSRLTVL.

V usage is TRBV2 and J usage is TRBJ2-6; D ambiguous. The CDR3 has 16 amino acids. The V and J ends lost 4 bases and 1 base respectively, with 11 bases between them. CDR1 and CDR2 from the germline V gene are SNHLY and FYNNEI. CDR3 protein: CASSVPGPSGANVLTF. Here the CDR3 DNA reads TGTGCCAGCAGTGTCCCAGGTCCTTCTGGGGCCAACGTCCTGACTTTC. Complete variable domain (other parts from reference TRBV2 and TRBJ2-6): EPEVTQTPSHQVTQMGQEVILRCVPISNHLYFYWYRQILGQKVEFLVSFYNNEISEKSEIFDDQFSVERPDGSNFTLKIRSTKLEDSAMYFCASSVPGPSGANVLTFGAGSRLTVL.

The rearrangement uses TRBV20-1 and TRBJ1-4; no reliable D call. Trimming removed 1 base at V and 3 bases at J, with 0 bases between. The CDR3 is made up of 11 amino acids. CDR1 is DFQATT and CDR2 is SNEGSKA in the germline V gene (reference sequence). The CDR3: CSARANEKLFF. The CDR3 nucleotides read TGCAGTGCTAGAGCTAATGAAAAACTGTTTTTT.

V usage is TRBV28 and J usage is TRBJ1-5; D perhaps matches TRBD1 (5 bases). Per the germline V gene, CDR1 is MDHEN and CDR2 is SYDVKM. The CDR3 sequence is 15 residues long. The germline V and J ends were trimmed by 6 bases and 1 base, with 13 bases remaining between them. The DNA of the CDR3 is TGTGCCAGCAGCGAAATCCGGGACAGCAATCAGCCCCAGCATTTT. This codes for CASSEIRDSNQPQHF.

The chain couples TRBV28 to TRBJ2-7, with TRBD2 matching 12 bases. Germline assignment: CDR1 MDHEN and CDR2 SYDVKM. V trimming: 5 bases; J trimming: 5 bases; junction bases outside the gene matches: 7. This CDR3 is 15 amino acids long. Here the CDR3 DNA reads TGTGCCAGCAGTCCTATCGGACTAGCGGGAAACGAGCAGTACTTC. This sequence encodes CASSPIGLAGNEQYF.

Turning to this clone: Other DNA sequences in the same sample also yield this CDR3. This chain connects TRBV4-2 to TRBJ2-7; 11 nucleotides match TRBD2. Looked up from germline, CDR1 is LGHNA and CDR2 is YNFKEQ. With V trimmed by 4 bases and J by 0 bases, 2 bases remained unmatched. The CDR3 extends over 15 amino acids. The CDR3 region is CASSLGTSGSYEQYF. The DNA for the CDR3 is TGTGCCAGCAGCCTAGGGACTAGCGGCTCCTACGAGCAGTACTTC.

The chain combines TRBV4-1 with TRBJ2-2; no definite D call. The CDR3 is 17 amino acids. Germline V gives CDR1 MGHRA, CDR2 YSYEKL. The V end lost 0 bases, the J end lost 0 bases, and 11 bases lay between the germline ends. The CDR3 here is CASSQDAGAANTGELFF. The CDR3 DNA reads TGCGCCAGCAGCCAAGATGCCGGAGCCGCGAACACCGGGGAGCTGTTTTTT.

The rearrangement uses TRBV5-1 and TRBJ2-5; 16 bases line up with TRBD2. CDR1 SGHRS and CDR2 YFSETQ come from the germline V gene. Trimming took 4 bases from V and 4 from J; bases not matched to a gene: 10. The CDR3 has 18 amino acids. DNA for the CDR3: TGCGCCAGCAGCGCGGGACTAGCGGGAGGGCCATCGGGAGAGACCCAGTACTTC. Translation: CASSAGLAGGPSGETQYF.

The rearrangement joins TRBV19 to TRBJ2-2; D gene unclear. Germline CDR1 and CDR2: LNHDA and SQIVND (reference sequence). The CDR3 contains 13 residues. V dropped 3 bases and J dropped 6 bases, with 8 bases sitting between them. CDR3 protein: CASSISGPGELFF. The DNA of the CDR3 is TGTGCCAGTAGTATTAGTGGGCCCGGGGAGCTGTTTTTT.

V usage is TRBV5-1 and J usage is TRBJ2-1; D is possibly TRBD1 or TRBD2 (5 bases each). Germline CDR1 SGHRS, CDR2 YFSETQ. V lost 2 bases, J lost 4 bases, and 19 bases lay in between. The CDR3 contains 17 residues. CDR3 sequence: CASSLRGALGGYNEQFF. In DNA, the CDR3 is TGCGCCAGCAGCTTAAGGGGTGCCCTCGGAGGATACAATGAGCAGTTCTTC.